Listed below are T cell receptor beta chains from one sample, sequenced in a study of shared clonotypes between healthy human individuals. Here immunoSEQ multiplex PCR was the method, and the copy in TCRdb shows in-frame clones only, minus some. The data show 450,000 to 500,000 clones, with roughly 80% seen just once and approximately 11% held by the top ten. Material: PBMCs. These receptors all come from a middle-aged woman in good health. Some clones in this sample may be carry-over from other donors' samples. Each CDR3 is given with its conserved first and last residue. The order of the fields is V gene, D gene, clone size, CDR3 length, J gene, CDR3 DNA, CDR3 protein. The D gene is left open where the match is weak. Clone size is not always given. Where it is, it says once, few, many or a class for expanded clones.

V: TRBV18; D: TRBD1; size: once; length: 14; J: TRBJ1-1; DNA: TGTGCCAGCTCACTACAGGGGGCGGGTACTGAAGCTTTCTTT; CDR3: CASSLQGAGTEAFF
V: TRBV11-3; D: .; size: .; length: 17; J: TRBJ2-3; DNA: TGTGCCAGCAGCTTAAAATTTGACCACCTCCGGGCAGATACGCAGTATTTT; CDR3: CASSLKFDHLRADTQYF
V: TRBV5-4; D: TRBD2; size: .; length: 17; J: TRBJ2-1; DNA: TGTGCCAGCAGCCGGATTAAGGGACTAGACTTCTACAATGAGCAGTTCTTC; CDR3: CASSRIKGLDFYNEQFF
V: TRBV5-4; D: .; size: .; length: 17; J: TRBJ1-2; DNA: TGTGCCAGCAGCTTGGGTGGGACCCCTCTTTGGAACTATGGCTACACCTTC; CDR3: CASSLGGTPLWNYGYTF
V: TRBV15; D: .; size: .; length: 15; J: TRBJ1-2; DNA: TGTGCCACCAGCAGAAATGCGGGGCAGTCCTATGGCTACACCTTC; CDR3: CATSRNAGQSYGYTF
V: TRBV7-9; D: TRBD1; size: .; length: 16; J: TRBJ1-1; DNA: TGTGCCAGCAGCTTAAGGACAGGGGGCCCGAACACTGAAGCTTTCTTT; CDR3: CASSLRTGGPNTEAFF
V: TRBV28; D: .; size: .; length: 14; J: TRBJ1-5; DNA: TGTGCCAGCAGTTTAGGGGGGGATCATCAGCCCCAGCATTTT; CDR3: CASSLGGDHQPQHF
V: TRBV10-3; D: .; size: once; length: 15; J: TRBJ1-3; DNA: TGTGCGATCTCGGGGGGTGCCGGCTCTGGAAACACCATATATTTT; CDR3: CAISGGAGSGNTIYF
V: TRBV6-5; D: .; size: .; length: 14; J: TRBJ1-2; DNA: TGTGCCAGCAGTTACGATTCCGGGCCCCGCGGCTACACCTTC; CDR3: CASSYDSGPRGYTF
V: TRBV4-1; D: .; size: .; length: 14; J: TRBJ2-2; DNA: TGCGCCAGCAGCCAAGGTCGACTTACCGGGGAGCTGTTTTTT; CDR3: CASSQGRLTGELFF
V: TRBV4-2; D: .; size: .; length: 13; J: TRBJ2-1; DNA: TGTGCCAGCAGCCGCAAGTCAGGGTTGGAGCAGTTCTTC; CDR3: CASSRKSGLEQFF
V: TRBV6-5; D: .; size: .; length: 15; J: TRBJ1-2; DNA: TGTGCCAGCAGTTACTCGACCTTCGGGGGCTCGGGCTACACCTTC; CDR3: CASSYSTFGGSGYTF
V: TRBV19; D: TRBD1; size: few; length: 14; J: TRBJ2-1; DNA: TGTGCCAGTAGTGTCGGGACAGGGGAGACTGAGCAGTTCTTC; CDR3: CASSVGTGETEQFF
V: TRBV5-6; D: .; size: .; length: 13; J: TRBJ1-4; DNA: TGTGCCAGCAGCCCTGCGTTTGGGGGAGGACTGTTTTTT; CDR3: CASSPAFGGGLFF
V: TRBV30; D: .; size: .; length: 15; J: TRBJ2-2; DNA: TGTGCCTGGAGTGTAGGAGGGGGGGCCGGCGGGGAGCTGTTTTTT; CDR3: CAWSVGGGAGGELFF
V: TRBV9; D: .; size: .; length: 13; J: TRBJ2-1; DNA: TGTGCCAGCAGCCCGCAACTTGGCATGGAGCAGTTCTTC; CDR3: CASSPQLGMEQFF